This T cell receptor (beta chain) was captured in a study of T cells in Graves' hyperthyroidism and ophthalmopathy. Whole-study results and caveats: Most clonotypes expanded in thyroid above 0.001 were likewise present in blood.

J was trimmed by 9 bases and V by 6 bases; bases with no gene match: 32. Per germline, CDR1 KGHDR and CDR2 SFDVKD. This CDR3 contains 22 residues. This clonotype was found a few times. Its target is unknown. TCR beta CDR3 sequences were amplified from RNA transcripts. An initial round of RT-PCR targeting the TCR CDR3 relied on the HTBI primer set. TCRdb recomputed calls from the multiplex PCR reads with MiXCR, one row per CDR3 protein. The table shows over 500,000 distinct CDR3 sequences, with 14% occurring only once. This TCR came from a middle-aged woman with Graves' hyperthyroidism. Sequenced sample: blood. The rearrangement links TRBV24-1 to TRBJ2-1, with TRBD1 matching 9 bases. Here the CDR3 reads CATSNSFGLDRGSALDTGEQFF. CDR3 bases: TGTGCCACCAGTAATTCCTTTGGATTGGACAGGGGCTCCGCTCTCGACACTGGTGAGCAGTTCTTC.